The clone carrying this TCR beta chain appeared many times. TCRdb's table, derived via immunoSEQ multiplex PCR, lists solely in-frame clones and lacks some. The table records approximately 260,000 clones, 65% to 90% of them present only once. This record comes from a study of blood T cell repertoires in COVID-19. Trimming pared 4 bases from V and 4 bases from J, leaving 10 bases between. This CDR3 has 13 amino acids. The gene calls are TRBV12-3 or TRBV12-4 and TRBJ1-1; D is perhaps TRBD1 (6 bases). The sample was peripheral blood. The sequence came from a woman of 80 years or more with active or convalescent COVID-19. CDR3 coding DNA: TGTGCCAGCAGTTCGATAGGGGGCACTGAAGCTTTCTTT. This sequence encodes CASSSIGGTEAFF.